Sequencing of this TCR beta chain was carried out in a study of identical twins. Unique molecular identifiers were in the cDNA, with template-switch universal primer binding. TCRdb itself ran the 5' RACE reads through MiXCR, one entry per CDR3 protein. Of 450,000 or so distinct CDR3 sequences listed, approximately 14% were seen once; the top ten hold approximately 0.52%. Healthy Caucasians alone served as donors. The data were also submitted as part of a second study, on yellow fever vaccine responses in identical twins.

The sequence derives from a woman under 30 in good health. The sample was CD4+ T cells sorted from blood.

CDR3 DNA sequence: TGCAGTGCTAGAGATACGCAGGGGATAGTGGCAGATACGCAGTATTTT. Translated, it gives CSARDTQGIVADTQYF. This sequence joins TRBV20-1 and TRBJ2-3; a possible D gene is TRBD1 (6 bases). The CDR3 totals 16 residues. V was shortened by 0 bases and J by 4 bases, with 17 bases between the two germline ends. Germline CDR1 is DFQATT and CDR2 is SNEGSKA (reference sequence).